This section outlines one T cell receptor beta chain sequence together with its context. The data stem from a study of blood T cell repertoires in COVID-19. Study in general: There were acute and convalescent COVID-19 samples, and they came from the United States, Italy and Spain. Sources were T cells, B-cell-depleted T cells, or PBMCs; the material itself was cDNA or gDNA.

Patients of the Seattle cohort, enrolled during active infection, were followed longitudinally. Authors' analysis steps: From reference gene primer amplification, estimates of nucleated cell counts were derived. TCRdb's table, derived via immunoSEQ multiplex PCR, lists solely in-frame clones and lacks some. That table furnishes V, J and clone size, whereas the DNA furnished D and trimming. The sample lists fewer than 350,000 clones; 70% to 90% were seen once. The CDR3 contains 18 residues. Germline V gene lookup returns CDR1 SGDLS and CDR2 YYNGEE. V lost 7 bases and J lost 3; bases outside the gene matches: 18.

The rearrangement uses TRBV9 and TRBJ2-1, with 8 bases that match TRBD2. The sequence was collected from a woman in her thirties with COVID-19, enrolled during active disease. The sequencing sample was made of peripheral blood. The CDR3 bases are TGTGCCAGCGCCAGAGGTGGTAGCGGGGTCCTTTACTACAATGAGCAGTTCTTC. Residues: CASARGGSGVLYYNEQFF.